Sequencing of this TCR beta chain was carried out in a study of cytomegalovirus exposure and HLA in healthy donors. The CDR3 has 15 amino acids. With 5 bases clipped from V and 2 bases from J, the junction kept 3 bases outside the gene matches. Germline V gene data show CDR1 as SGHNT and CDR2 as YYREEE (reference sequence). A word on this clone: The antigen is unknown.

Primers: 60 Vbeta forward and 13 Jbeta reverse. Generated by immunoSEQ multiplex PCR, the TCRdb table keeps only in-frame clones and is missing some. The top ten hold 5.6% of the sample, which has 150,000 or so clones, more than 70% seen once. Broader study findings: Later analysis placed DRB1 highest and HLA-C lowest in TCR association rates, which differed by HLA locus. Most TCR sequences were seen very rarely across donors, but some public TCRs occurred in many. What a later analysis reportedly showed was that an Asian-associated ancestry cluster had fewer N-insertions than the approximately 720-donor mean. Presence/absence analyses assumed roughly uniform sequencing depth across donors, which may not hold.

The specimen sequenced was PBMCs. The chain employs TRBV5-4 and TRBJ2-5; 13 nucleotides line up with TRBD2. The TCR comes from a woman aged 40 to 50 in good health and CMV-seropositive. The CDR3 region is CASSPGLAGQETQYF. The CDR3, as DNA: TGTGCCAGCAGTCCGGGACTAGCGGGACAAGAGACCCAGTACTTC.